This TCR beta chain was recorded in a study of high-grade serous ovarian cancer treatment subgroups. Across the whole study: On average, more than 14,000 reads and 6,000 to 8,000 unique TCR beta rearrangements were obtained per sample. Broader study findings: These tumor repertoires lack spatial information from bulk sequencing. The analyses considered CDR3 and ignored CDR1 and CDR2.

V lost 2 bases, J lost 6 bases, and 13 bases lay in between. The CDR3 extends over 14 amino acids. Germline CDR1 reads LNHNV; CDR2 reads YYDKDF (reference sequence). Tumor tissue was taken before any definitive surgery or chemotherapy was given. Data came from immunoSEQ multiplex PCR; TCRdb stores just in-frame clones and leaves some out. The repertoire consists of nearly 7,000 clones, with approximately 79% occurring once and the leading ten covering 4.8%. A note on this clone: Its antigen is unidentified.

The TCR was taken from a human donor with high-grade serous ovarian cancer. Sequenced: tumor tissue. The V gene is TRBV15, the J gene TRBJ1-2; D uncertain. The CDR3 region has the DNA TGTGCCACCAGCAGAACCTACAAAGCAAATGGCTACACCTTC. Its protein product is CATSRTYKANGYTF.